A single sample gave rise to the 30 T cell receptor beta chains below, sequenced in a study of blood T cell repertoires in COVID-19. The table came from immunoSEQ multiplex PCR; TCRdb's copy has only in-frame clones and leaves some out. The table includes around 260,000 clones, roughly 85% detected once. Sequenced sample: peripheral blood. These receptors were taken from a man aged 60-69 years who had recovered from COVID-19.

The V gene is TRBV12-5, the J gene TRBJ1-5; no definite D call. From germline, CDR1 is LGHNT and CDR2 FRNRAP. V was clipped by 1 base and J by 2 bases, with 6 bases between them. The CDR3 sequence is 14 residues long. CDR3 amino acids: CASGLGARNQPQHF. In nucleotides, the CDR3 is TGTGCTAGTGGTTTGGGGGCGCGCAATCAGCCCCAGCATTTT.

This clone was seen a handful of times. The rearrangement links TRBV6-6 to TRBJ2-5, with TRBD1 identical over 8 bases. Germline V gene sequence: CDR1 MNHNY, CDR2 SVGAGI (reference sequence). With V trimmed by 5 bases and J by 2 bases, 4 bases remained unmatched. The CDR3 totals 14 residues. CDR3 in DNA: TGTGCCAGCAGTCAGGACAGGGCACAAGAGACCCAGTACTTC. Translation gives CASSQDRAQETQYF.

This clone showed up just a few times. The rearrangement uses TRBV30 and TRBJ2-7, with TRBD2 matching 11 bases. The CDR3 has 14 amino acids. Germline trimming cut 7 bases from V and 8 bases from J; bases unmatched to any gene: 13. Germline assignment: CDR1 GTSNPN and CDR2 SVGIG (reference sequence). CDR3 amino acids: CAYSTGLAGGKQYF. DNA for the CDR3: TGTGCCTATTCAACAGGGCTAGCGGGAGGAAAGCAGTACTTC.

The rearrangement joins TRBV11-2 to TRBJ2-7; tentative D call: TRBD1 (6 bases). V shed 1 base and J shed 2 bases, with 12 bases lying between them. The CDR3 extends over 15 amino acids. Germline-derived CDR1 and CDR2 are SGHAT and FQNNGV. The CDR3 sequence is CASSLVTGQAYEQYF. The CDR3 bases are TGTGCCAGCAGCTTAGTGACAGGACAAGCCTACGAGCAGTACTTC.

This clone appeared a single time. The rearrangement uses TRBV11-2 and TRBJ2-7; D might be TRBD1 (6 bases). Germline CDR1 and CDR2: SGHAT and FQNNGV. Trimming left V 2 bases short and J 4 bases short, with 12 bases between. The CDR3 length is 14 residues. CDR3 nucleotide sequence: TGTGCCAGCAGCTTATCTGACAGGCTTTACGAGCAGTACTTC. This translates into CASSLSDRLYEQYF. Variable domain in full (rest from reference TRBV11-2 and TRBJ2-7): EAGVAQSPRYKIIEKRQSVAFWCNPISGHATLYWYQQILGQGPKLLIQFQNNGVVDDSQLPKDRFSAERLKGVDSTLKIQPAKLEDSAVYLCASSLSDRLYEQYFGPGTRLTVT.

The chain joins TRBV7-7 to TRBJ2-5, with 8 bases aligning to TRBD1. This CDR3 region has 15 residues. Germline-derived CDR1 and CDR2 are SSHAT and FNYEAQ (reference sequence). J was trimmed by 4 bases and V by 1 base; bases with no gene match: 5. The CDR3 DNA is TGTGCCAGCAGCTTAGACAGGGGGATCACAGAGACCCAGTACTTC. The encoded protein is CASSLDRGITETQYF.

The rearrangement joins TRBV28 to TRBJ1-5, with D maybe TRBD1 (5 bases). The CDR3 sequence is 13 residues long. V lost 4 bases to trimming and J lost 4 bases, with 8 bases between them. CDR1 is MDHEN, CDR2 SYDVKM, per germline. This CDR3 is CASSYRPNQPQHF. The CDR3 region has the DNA TGTGCCAGCAGTTACAGGCCTAATCAGCCCCAGCATTTT.

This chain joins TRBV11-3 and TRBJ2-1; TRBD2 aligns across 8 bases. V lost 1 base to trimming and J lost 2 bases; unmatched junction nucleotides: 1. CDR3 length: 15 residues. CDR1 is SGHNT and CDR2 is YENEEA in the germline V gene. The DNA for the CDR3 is TGTGCCAGCAGCTTAGGTAGCGGGGCCTACAATGAGCAGTTCTTC. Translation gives CASSLGSGAYNEQFF.

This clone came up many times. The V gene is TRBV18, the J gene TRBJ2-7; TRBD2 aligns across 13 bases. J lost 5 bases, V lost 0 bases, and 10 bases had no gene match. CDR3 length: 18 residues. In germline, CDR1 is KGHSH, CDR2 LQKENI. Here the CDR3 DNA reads TGTGCCAGCTCACCACCCTCACGAGGACTAGCGGGAGTTCACGAGCAGTACTTC. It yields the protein CASSPPSRGLAGVHEQYF.

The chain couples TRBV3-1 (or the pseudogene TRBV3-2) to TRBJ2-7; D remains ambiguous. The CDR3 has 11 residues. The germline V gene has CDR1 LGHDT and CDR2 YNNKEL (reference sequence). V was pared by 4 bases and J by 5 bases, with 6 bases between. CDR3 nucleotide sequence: TGTGCCAGCAGCCGTACTAACGAGCAGTACTTC. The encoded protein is CASSRTNEQYF.

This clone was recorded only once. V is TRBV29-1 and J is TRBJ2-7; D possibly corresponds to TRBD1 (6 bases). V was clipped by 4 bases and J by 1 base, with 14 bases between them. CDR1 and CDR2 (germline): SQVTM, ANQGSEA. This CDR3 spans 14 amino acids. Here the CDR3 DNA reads TGCAGCGTTGTTACGCAGGGGTTTTCCTACGAGCAGTACTTC. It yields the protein CSVVTQGFSYEQYF.

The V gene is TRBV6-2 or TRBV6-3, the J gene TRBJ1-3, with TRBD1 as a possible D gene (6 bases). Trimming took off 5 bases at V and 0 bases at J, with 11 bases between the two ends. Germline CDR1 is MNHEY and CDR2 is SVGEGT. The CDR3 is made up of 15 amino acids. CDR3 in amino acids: CASSRTGISGNTIYF. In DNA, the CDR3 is TGTGCCAGCAGTCGTACAGGGATCTCTGGAAACACCATATATTTT.

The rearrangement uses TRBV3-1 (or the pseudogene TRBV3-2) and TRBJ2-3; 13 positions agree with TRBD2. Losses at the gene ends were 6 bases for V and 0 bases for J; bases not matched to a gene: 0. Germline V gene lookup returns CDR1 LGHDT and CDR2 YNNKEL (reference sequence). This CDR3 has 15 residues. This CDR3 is CASRLAGGSTDTQYF. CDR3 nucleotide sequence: TGTGCCAGCAGACTAGCGGGGGGGAGCACAGATACGCAGTATTTT.

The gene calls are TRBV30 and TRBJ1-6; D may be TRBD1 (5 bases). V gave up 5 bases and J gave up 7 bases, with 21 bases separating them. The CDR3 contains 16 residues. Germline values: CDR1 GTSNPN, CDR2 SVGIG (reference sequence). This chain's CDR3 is CAWCNRGSIGNSPLHF. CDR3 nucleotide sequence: TGTGCCTGGTGTAATCGGGGGTCGATCGGAAATTCACCCCTCCACTTT.

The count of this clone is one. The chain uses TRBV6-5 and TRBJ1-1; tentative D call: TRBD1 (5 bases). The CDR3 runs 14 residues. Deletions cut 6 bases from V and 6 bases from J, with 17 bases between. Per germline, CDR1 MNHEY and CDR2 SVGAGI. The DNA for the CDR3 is TGTGCCAGCAGGAGGGAGTCGGGGGGGGCTGAAGCTTTCTTT. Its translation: CASRRESGGAEAFF.

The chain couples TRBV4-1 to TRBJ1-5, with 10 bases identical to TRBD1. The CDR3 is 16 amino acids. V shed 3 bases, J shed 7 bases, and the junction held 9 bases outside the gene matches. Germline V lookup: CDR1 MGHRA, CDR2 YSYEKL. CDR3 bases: TGCGCCAGCAGCCAGACAGGGGGCGCGGGTGGACAGCCCCAGCATTTT. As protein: CASSQTGGAGGQPQHF.

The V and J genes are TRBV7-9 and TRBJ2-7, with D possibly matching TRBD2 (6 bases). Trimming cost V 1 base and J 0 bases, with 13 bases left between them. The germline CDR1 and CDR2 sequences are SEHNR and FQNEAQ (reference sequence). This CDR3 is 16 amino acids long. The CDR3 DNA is TGTGCCAGCAGCTTAGGGCACGGGGGAAGCTCCTACGAGCAGTACTTC. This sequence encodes CASSLGHGGSSYEQYF.

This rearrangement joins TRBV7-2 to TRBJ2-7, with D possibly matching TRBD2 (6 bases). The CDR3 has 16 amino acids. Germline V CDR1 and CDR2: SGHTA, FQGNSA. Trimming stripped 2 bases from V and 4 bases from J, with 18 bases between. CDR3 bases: TGTGCCAGCAGCTTATCTTCTGGGGCAGGGACTTACGAGCAGTACTTC. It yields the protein CASSLSSGAGTYEQYF.

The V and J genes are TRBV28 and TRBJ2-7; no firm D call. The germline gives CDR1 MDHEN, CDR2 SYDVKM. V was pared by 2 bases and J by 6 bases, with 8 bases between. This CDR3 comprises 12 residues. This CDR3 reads CASSLPSREQYF. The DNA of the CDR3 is TGTGCCAGCAGTTTACCCTCCCGCGAGCAGTACTTC.

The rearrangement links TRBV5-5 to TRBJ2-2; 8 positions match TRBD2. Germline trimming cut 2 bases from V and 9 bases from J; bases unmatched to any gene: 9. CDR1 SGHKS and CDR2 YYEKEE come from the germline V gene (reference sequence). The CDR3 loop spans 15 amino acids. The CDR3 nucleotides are TGTGCCAGCAGCTTTAGCGGGACCCCCATCTGGGAGCTGTTTTTT. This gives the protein CASSFSGTPIWELFF. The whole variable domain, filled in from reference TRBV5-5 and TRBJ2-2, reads DAGVTQSPTHLIKTRGQQVTLRCSPISGHKSVSWYQQVLGQGPQFIFQYYEKEERGRGNFPDRFSARQFPNYSSELNVNALLLGDSALYLCASSFSGTPIWELFFGEGSRLTVL.

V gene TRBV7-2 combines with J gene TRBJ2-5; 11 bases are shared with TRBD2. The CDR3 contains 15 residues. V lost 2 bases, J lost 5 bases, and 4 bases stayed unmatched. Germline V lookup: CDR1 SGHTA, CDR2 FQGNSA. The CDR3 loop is CASSLLAGGHETQYF. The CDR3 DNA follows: TGTGCCAGCAGCTTACTAGCGGGGGGTCATGAGACCCAGTACTTC.

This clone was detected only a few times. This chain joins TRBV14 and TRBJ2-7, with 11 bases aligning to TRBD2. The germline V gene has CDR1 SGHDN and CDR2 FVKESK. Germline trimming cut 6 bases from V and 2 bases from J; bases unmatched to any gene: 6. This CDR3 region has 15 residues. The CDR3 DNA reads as TGTGCCAGCAGTAACGAACTAGCGGGAGCCTACGAGCAGTACTTC. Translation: CASSNELAGAYEQYF.

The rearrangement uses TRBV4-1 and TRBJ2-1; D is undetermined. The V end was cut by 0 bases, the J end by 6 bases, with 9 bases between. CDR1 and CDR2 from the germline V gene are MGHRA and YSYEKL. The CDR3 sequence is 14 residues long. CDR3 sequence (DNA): TGCGCCAGCAGCCAAGAGTCTGTGGCCAATGAGCAGTTCTTC. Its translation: CASSQESVANEQFF.

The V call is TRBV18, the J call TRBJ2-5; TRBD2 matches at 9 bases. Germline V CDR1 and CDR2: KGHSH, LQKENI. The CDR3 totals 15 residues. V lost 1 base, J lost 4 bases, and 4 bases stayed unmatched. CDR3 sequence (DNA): TGTGCCAGCTCACCACGCGGGGGGGCCTCAGAGACCCAGTACTTC. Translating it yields CASSPRGGASETQYF.

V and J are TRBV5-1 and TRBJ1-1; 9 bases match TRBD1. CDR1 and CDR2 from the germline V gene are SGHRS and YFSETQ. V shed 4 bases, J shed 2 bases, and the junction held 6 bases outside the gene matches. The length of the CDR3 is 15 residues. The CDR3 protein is CASSIRTGANTEAFF. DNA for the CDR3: TGCGCCAGCAGCATCCGGACAGGGGCCAACACTGAAGCTTTCTTT.

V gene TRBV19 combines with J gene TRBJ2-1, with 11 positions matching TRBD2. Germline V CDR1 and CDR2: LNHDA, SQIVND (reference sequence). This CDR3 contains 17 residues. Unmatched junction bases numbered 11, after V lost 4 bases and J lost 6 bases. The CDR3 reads CASSTLIAGGPVNEQFF. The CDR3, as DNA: TGTGCCAGTAGTACCCTGATAGCGGGAGGGCCTGTCAATGAGCAGTTCTTC.

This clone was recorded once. CDR3 amino acids: CASTDTGGFGYTF. DNA for the CDR3: TGTGCCAGTACAGATACGGGAGGCTTTGGCTACACCTTC. The chain carries TRBV19 and TRBJ1-2, with D uncertain. The V gene's germline CDR1 is LNHDA and CDR2 SQIVND (reference sequence). The CDR3 loop spans 13 amino acids. V was cut by 7 bases and J by 7 bases, with 16 bases left in between. Complete variable domain (other parts from reference TRBV19 and TRBJ1-2): DGGITQSPKYLFRKEGQNVTLSCEQNLNHDAMYWYRQDPGQGLRLIYYSQIVNDFQKGDIAEGYSVSREKKESFPLTVTSAQKNPTAFYLCASTDTGGFGYTFGSGTRLTVV.

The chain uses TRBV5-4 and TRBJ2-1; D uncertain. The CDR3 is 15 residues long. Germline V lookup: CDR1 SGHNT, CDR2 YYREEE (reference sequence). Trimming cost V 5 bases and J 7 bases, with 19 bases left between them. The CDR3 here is CASRERSPSRNEQFF. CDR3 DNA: TGTGCCAGCAGGGAACGGAGCCCAAGTAGGAATGAGCAGTTCTTC.

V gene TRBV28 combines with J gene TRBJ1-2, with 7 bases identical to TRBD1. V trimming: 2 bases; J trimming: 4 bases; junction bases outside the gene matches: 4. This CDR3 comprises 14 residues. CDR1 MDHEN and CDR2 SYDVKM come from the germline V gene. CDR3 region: CASSLRQGGYGYTF. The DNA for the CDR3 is TGTGCCAGCAGTTTACGACAGGGTGGCTATGGCTACACCTTC.

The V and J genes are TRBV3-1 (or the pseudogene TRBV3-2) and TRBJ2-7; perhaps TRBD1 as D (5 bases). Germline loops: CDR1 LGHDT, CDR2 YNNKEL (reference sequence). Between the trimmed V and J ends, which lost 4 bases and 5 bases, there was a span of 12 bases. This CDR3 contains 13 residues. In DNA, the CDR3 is TGTGCCAGCAGCCCACGACAGTCTCACGAGCAGTACTTC. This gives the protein CASSPRQSHEQYF.